This entry concerns a single TCR beta chain. These data belong to a study of shared clonotypes between healthy human individuals. Method: immunoSEQ multiplex PCR; TCRdb's copy keeps in-frame clones and lacks some. The profile covers approximately 740,000 clones, with around two thirds appearing a single time and under 2% taken by the ten largest. The germline gives CDR1 MDHEN, CDR2 SYDVKM. CDR3 length: 16 amino acids. J was trimmed by 3 bases and V by 4 bases; bases with no gene match: 12. Sequencing was performed on memory CD4+ T cells sorted from blood. The subset here: CD45RA-negative fraction. This sequence joins TRBV28 and TRBJ2-7; 7 bases match TRBD1. This clonotype was obtained from a woman aged 25 to 39 in good health. The CDR3 DNA reads as TGTGCCAGCAGTTCCCTATCGACAGGGTCAAGCTACGAGCAGTACTTC. It codes for CASSSLSTGSSYEQYF.